The 5 T cell receptor beta chains below all came from one sample that was sequenced in a study of cytomegalovirus exposure and HLA in healthy donors. Primers included in the PCR were 60 Vbeta and 13 Jbeta primers. Method: immunoSEQ multiplex PCR; TCRdb's copy keeps in-frame clones and lacks some. The sample gives approximately 110,000 clones, nearly 75% of which show up once; 4.8% is in the top ten. The source material was PBMCs. The receptor set was obtained from a man younger than 40 in good health and CMV-seropositive.

J is TRBJ2-3 and V is TRBV7-3; 9 bases agree with TRBD2. The CDR3 covers 16 residues. The trim removed 0 bases at V and 4 bases at J, leaving 5 bases unmatched. The germline V gene encodes CDR1 SGHTA and CDR2 FQGTGA. The CDR3 DNA sequence: TGTGCCAGCAGCTTAACTACTAGCGGGTATTCAGATACGCAGTATTTT. Amino acids: CASSLTTSGYSDTQYF.

The chain links TRBV23-1 to TRBJ2-5; 7 bases match TRBD1. TRBV23-1 is designated an ORF whose function remains uncertain. J lost 5 bases, V lost 4 bases, and 10 bases had no gene match. CDR3 length equals 15 residues. The CDR3 sequence is CASSPLEGASETQYF. CDR3 bases: TGCGCCAGCAGTCCCCTCGAGGGGGCCTCGGAGACCCAGTACTTC.

The chain employs TRBV18 and TRBJ2-7; the D is unclear. CDR3 length equals 14 residues. CDR1 is KGHSH and CDR2 is LQKENI in the germline V gene. V lost 4 bases and J 6 bases, leaving 16 bases between the germline ends. The DNA for the CDR3 is TGTGCCAGCTCACTTGGAGAAGGTCTGGGCGAGCAGTACTTC. Amino acids: CASSLGEGLGEQYF. Complete variable domain (other parts from reference TRBV18 and TRBJ2-7): NAGVMQNPRHLVRRRGQEARLRCSPMKGHSHVYWYRQLPEEGLKFMVYLQKENIIDESGMPKERFSAEFPKEGPSILRIQQVVRGDSAAYFCASSLGEGLGEQYFGPGTRLTVT.

CDR3 residues: CASRIFGGPDTQYF. CDR3 in DNA: TGTGCCAGCAGGATTTTCGGGGGTCCGGATACGCAGTATTTT. This sequence joins TRBV13 and TRBJ2-3, with D possibly being TRBD2 (6 bases). This CDR3 has 14 residues. Trimming shortened V by 6 bases and J by 6 bases, and 16 bases separated the two germline ends. The germline gives CDR1 PRHDT, CDR2 FYEKMQ (reference sequence).

In the case of this clone: A junction end diverges from the germline sequence, so it may reflect a read error. V gene TRBV7-9 combines with J gene TRBJ1-3; no definite D call. Germline-derived CDR1 and CDR2 are SEHNR and FQNEAQ (reference sequence). The CDR3 spans 14 residues. The CDR3 DNA reads TGTTCCAGCAGCTGGTCCGGGGCTGGAAACACCATATATTTT. This sequence encodes CSSSWSGAGNTIYF.